What follows is one T cell receptor (beta chain) and its context. The data belong to a study of blood T cell repertoires in COVID-19. Background on the study: Sample material is recorded as cDNA or gDNA derived from T cells, B-cell-depleted T cells, or PBMCs.

The Seattle patients joined while their infection was active and were tracked longitudinally afterward. Per the original data handling: It was from reference gene primer amplification that nucleated cell counts were estimated. Data came from immunoSEQ multiplex PCR; TCRdb stores just in-frame clones and leaves some out. That table furnishes V, J and clone size, whereas the DNA furnished D and trimming. The sample carries some 350,000 clones, approximately 88% recorded once. Material: peripheral blood. This sequence originates from a woman in her thirties with COVID-19, enrolled during active disease.

The DNA of the CDR3 is TGTGCCAGCAGTTACTCTCGAGGCCCCTCCTACGAGCAGTACGTC. Protein: CASSYSRGPSYEQYV. The V and J genes are TRBV6-2 or TRBV6-3 and TRBJ2-7; D ambiguous. Trimming took off 0 bases at V and 0 bases at J, with 9 bases between the two ends. CDR1 and CDR2 from the germline V gene are MNHEY and SVGEGT. CDR3 size: 15 residues.